This T cell receptor (beta chain) came from a study of cytomegalovirus exposure and HLA in healthy donors. Study-wide results and caveats: In an earlier analysis, productive rearrangement rates for most beta V segments clustered near 87% or 30%. There were reportedly fewer N-insertions in an Asian-associated ancestry cluster than the roughly 670-donor mean, in a later analysis. Analyses of presence and absence presupposed an approximately uniform sequencing depth across donors.

The PCR had 60 Vbeta and 13 Jbeta primers. Clones were sequenced by immunoSEQ multiplex PCR, and TCRdb holds only the in-frame ones, with some missing. The sample lists more than 110,000 clones; approximately 79% were seen once. With 5 bases clipped from V and 7 bases from J, the junction kept 5 bases outside the gene matches. Germline lookup yields CDR1 SQVTM and CDR2 ANQGSEA. This CDR3 is built from 13 residues. A remark on this clone: Its target is not known.

This chain joins TRBV29-1 and TRBJ2-2; TRBD1 matches 9 bases. What was sequenced was PBMCs. The sequence came from a female donor in good health and CMV-seronegative. The CDR3 loop is CSVQQGADGELFF. The CDR3 nucleotides read TGCAGCGTTCAACAGGGGGCGGACGGGGAGCTGTTTTTT.